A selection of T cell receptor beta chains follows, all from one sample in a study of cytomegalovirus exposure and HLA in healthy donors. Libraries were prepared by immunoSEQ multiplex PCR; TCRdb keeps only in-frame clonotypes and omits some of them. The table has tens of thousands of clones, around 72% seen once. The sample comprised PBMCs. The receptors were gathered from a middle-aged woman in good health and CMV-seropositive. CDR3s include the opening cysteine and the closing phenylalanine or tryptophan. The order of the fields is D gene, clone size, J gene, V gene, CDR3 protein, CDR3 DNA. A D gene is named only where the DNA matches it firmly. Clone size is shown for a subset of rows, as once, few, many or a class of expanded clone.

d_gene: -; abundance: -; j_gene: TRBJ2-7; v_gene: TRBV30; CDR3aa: CACPGASYEQYF; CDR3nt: TGTGCCTGTCCTGGGGCCTCCTACGAGCAGTACTTC
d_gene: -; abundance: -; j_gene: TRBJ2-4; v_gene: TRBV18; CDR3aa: CASSPTRGQDKDIQYF; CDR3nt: TGTGCCAGCTCACCAACAAGGGGACAAGACAAAGACATTCAGTACTTC
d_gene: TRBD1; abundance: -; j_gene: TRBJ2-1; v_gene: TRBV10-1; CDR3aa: CASSAGTGIHEQFF; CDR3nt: TGCGCCAGCAGCGCCGGGACAGGGATCCATGAGCAGTTCTTC
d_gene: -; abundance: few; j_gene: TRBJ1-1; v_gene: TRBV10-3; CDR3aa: CAINEQGVNTEAFF; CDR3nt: TGTGCCATCAACGAACAGGGAGTGAACACTGAAGCTTTCTTT
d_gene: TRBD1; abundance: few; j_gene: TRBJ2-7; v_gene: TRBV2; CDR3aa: CASRPGTATYEQYF; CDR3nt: TGTGCCAGCAGACCCGGGACAGCCACATACGAGCAGTACTTC
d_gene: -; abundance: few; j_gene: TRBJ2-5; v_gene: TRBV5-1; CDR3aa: CASSMGRTRNGETQYF; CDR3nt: TGCGCCAGCAGCATGGGCCGGACACGAAACGGGGAGACCCAGTACTTC
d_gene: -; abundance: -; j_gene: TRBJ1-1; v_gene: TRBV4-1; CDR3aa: CASSRGAGTEAFF; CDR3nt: TGCGCCAGCAGCCGCGGGGCGGGCACTGAAGCTTTCTTT
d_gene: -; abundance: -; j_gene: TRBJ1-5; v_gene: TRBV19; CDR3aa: CASRSVGPDISNQPQHF; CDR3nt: TGTGCCAGTAGGTCGGTTGGGCCAGACATTAGCAATCAGCCCCAGCATTTT
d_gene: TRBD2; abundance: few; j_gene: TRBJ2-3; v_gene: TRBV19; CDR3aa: CASSIVFGLAEEDTQYF; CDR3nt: TGTGCCAGTAGTATAGTTTTCGGACTAGCGGAGGAAGATACGCAGTATTTT
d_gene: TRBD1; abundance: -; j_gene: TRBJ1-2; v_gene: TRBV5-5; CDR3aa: CASSPDREYGYTF; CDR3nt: TGTGCCAGCAGCCCGGACAGGGAATATGGCTACACCTTC
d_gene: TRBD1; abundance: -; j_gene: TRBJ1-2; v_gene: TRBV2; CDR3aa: CANRTGLRGYTF; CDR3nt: TGTGCCAACCGGACAGGGCTAAGGGGCTACACCTTC
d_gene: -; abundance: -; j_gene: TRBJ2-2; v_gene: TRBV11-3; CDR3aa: CASSSGVRNTGELFF; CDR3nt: TGTGCCAGCAGCTCAGGGGTCAGGAACACCGGGGAGCTGTTTTTT
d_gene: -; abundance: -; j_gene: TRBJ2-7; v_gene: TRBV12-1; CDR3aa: CAKTTGPDYEQYF; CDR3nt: TGTGCCAAGACGACAGGGCCTGACTACGAGCAGTACTTC
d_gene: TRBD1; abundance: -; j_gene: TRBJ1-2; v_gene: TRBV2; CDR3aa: CASKQQGENYGYTF; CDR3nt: TGTGCCAGCAAGCAACAGGGGGAAAACTATGGCTACACCTTC
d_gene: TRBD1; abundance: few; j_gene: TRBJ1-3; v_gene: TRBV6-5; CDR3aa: CASSRTGVGNTIYF; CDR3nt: TGTGCCAGCAGCCGGACAGGGGTTGGAAACACCATATATTTT
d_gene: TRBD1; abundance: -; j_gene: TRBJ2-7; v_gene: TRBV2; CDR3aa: CASYPRDRRYHEQYF; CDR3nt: TGTGCCAGCTACCCTCGGGACAGGAGATACCACGAGCAGTACTTC
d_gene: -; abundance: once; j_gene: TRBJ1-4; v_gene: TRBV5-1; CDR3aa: CASRRDGGNEKLFF; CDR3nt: TGCGCCAGCAGACGGGACGGAGGGAATGAAAAACTGTTTTTT
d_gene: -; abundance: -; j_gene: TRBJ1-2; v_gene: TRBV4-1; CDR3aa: CASSQVGDYGYTF; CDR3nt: TGCGCCAGCAGCCAAGTCGGGGACTATGGCTACACCTTC
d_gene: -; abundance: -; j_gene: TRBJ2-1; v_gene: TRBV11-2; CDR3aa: CASEEESSYNEQFF; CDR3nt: TGTGCCAGCGAGGAGGAGAGCTCCTACAATGAGCAGTTCTTC
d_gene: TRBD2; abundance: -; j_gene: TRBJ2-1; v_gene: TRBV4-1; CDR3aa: CASSHLSGGLVEQFF; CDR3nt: TGCGCCAGCAGCCACCTTAGCGGGGGTCTCGTTGAGCAGTTCTTC
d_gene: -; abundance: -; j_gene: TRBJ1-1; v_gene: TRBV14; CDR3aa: CASSQQMNTEAFF; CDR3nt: TGTGCCAGCAGCCAACAGATGAACACTGAAGCTTTCTTT
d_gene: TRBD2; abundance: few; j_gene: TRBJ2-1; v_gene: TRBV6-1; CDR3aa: CASSGLAGGDYNEQFF; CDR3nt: TGTGCCAGCAGTGGACTAGCGGGGGGGGACTACAATGAGCAGTTCTTC
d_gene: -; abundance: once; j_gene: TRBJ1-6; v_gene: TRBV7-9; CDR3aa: CASALGSSYNSPLHF; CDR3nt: TGTGCCAGCGCCCTGGGGAGCTCCTATAATTCACCCCTCCACTTT
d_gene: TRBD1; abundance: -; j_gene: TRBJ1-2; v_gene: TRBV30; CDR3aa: CAWRAQTGRVGYGYTF; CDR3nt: TGTGCCTGGAGGGCCCAGACAGGGCGGGTAGGGTATGGCTACACCTTC
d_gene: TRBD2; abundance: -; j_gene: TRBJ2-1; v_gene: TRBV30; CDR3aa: CAWSGLAANEQFF; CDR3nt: TGTGCCTGGTCGGGACTAGCGGCCAATGAGCAGTTCTTC
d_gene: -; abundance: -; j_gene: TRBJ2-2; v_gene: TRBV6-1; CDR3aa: CASSTVNLNTGELFF; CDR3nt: TGTGCCAGCTCGACAGTAAACCTTAACACCGGGGAGCTGTTTTTT
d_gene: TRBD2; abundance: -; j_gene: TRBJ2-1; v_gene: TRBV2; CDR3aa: CASSTRDYSGNEQFF; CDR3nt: TGTGCCAGCAGCACCCGGGACTACTCAGGGAATGAGCAGTTCTTC
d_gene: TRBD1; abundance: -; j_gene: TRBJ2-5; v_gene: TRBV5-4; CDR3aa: CAGGQGQETQYF; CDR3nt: TGTGCCGGGGGACAGGGCCAAGAGACCCAGTACTTC
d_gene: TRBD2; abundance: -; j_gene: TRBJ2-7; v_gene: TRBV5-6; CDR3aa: CASSLLAGETYEQYF; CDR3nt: TGTGCCAGCAGCTTGTTAGCGGGGGAGACCTACGAGCAGTACTTC
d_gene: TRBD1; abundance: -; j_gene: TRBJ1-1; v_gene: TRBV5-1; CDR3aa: CASSMTGPNTEAFF; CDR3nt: TGCGCCAGCAGCATGACAGGGCCGAACACTGAAGCTTTCTTT
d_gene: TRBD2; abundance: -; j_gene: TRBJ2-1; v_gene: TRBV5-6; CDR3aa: CASRLLGLASYEQFF; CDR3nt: TGTGCCAGCAGACTCCTTGGACTAGCGAGCTATGAGCAGTTCTTC
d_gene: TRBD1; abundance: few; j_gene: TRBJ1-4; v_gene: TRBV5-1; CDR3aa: CASSDQGQGNEKLFF; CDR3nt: TGCGCCAGCAGCGACCAGGGACAGGGTAATGAAAAACTGTTTTTT
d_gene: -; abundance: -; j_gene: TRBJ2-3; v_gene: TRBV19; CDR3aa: CASSRGLARVSTDTQYF; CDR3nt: TGTGCCAGTAGTAGGGGACTGGCCAGGGTGAGCACAGATACGCAGTATTTT
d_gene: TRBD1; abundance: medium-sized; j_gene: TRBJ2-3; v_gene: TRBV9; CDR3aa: CASSVGQGASTTDTQYF; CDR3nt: TGTGCCAGCAGCGTAGGGCAGGGGGCCAGTACCACAGATACGCAGTATTTT
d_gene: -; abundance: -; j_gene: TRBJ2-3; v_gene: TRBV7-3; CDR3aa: CASSPRSRTDTQYF; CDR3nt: TGTGCCAGCAGCCCCCGTTCCCGCACAGATACGCAGTATTTT
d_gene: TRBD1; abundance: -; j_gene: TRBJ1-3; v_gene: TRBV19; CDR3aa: CASSIPRKGARGNTIYF; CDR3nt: TGTGCCAGTAGTATTCCGCGGAAGGGGGCGCGAGGAAACACCATATATTTT
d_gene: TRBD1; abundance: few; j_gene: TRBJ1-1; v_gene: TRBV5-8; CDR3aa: CASSNRDREAFF; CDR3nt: TGTGCCAGCAGCAACCGGGACAGAGAAGCTTTCTTT
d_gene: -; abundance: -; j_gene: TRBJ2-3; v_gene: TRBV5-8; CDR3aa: CASSPPATEGVGTQYF; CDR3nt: TGTGCCAGCAGCCCACCCGCAACAGAAGGGGTTGGTACGCAGTATTTT
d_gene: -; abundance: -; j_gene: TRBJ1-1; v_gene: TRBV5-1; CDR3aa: CASSLDGGDTEAFF; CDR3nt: TGCGCCAGCAGCTTGGACGGGGGGGACACTGAAGCTTTCTTT
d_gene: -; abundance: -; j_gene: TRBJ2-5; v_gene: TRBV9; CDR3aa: CASSVGPDQETQYF; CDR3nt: TGTGCCAGCAGCGTTGGGCCGGACCAAGAGACCCAGTACTTC
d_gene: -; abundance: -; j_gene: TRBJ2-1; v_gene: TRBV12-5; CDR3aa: CASGLTGGVRNEQFF; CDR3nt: TGTGCTAGTGGTTTGACGGGGGGCGTTCGAAATGAGCAGTTCTTC
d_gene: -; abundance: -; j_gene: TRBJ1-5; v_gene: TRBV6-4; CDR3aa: CASSGEEGQPQHF; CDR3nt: TGTGCCAGCAGTGGCGAGGAGGGGCAGCCCCAGCATTTT
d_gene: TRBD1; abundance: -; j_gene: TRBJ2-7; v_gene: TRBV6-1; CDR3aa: CASTRTGLEEQYF; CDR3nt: TGTGCCAGCACTAGGACAGGGTTGGAGGAGCAGTACTTC
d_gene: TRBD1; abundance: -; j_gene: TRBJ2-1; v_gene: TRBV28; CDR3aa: CASSDRDEQFF; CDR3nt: TGTGCCAGCAGCGACAGGGATGAGCAGTTCTTC
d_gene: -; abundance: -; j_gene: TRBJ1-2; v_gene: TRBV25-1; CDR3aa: CASSPVYGYTF; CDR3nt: TGTGCCAGCAGTCCGGTCTATGGCTACACCTTC
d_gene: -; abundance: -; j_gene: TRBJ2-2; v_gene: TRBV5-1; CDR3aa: CASSLEAPNTGELFF; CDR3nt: TGCGCCAGCAGCTTGGAAGCCCCGAACACCGGGGAGCTGTTTTTT
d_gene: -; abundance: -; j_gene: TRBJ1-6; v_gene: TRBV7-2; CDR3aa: CASTKGRMNSPLHF; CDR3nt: TGTGCCAGTACCAAGGGGCGGATGAATTCACCCCTCCACTTT
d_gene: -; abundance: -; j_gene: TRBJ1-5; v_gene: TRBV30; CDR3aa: CAWSVNGSWNQPQHF; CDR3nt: TGTGCCTGGAGTGTAAACGGTTCCTGGAATCAGCCCCAGCATTTT
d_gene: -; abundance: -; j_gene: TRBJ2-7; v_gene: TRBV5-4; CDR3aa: CASSLLDTSSYEQYF; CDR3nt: TGTGCCAGCAGCTTGCTGGACACGAGCTCCTACGAGCAGTACTTC
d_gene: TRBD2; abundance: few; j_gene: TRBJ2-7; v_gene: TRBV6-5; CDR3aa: CASSYSLAGTTYEQYF; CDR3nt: TGTGCCAGCAGTTACTCCTTAGCGGGGACTACCTACGAGCAGTACTTC
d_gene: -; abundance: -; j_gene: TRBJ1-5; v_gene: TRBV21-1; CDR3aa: CASSIQFGGGFNNQPQHF; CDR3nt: TGTGCCAGCAGCATCCAATTCGGGGGGGGCTTTAACAATCAGCCCCAGCATTTT
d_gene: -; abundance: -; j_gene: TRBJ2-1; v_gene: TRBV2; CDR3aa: CASSVGTASPNEQFF; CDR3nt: TGTGCCAGCAGTGTTGGGACTGCCTCACCAAATGAGCAGTTCTTC
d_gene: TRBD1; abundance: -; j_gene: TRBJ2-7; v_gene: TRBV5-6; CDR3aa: CASSLLGPQGARTYEQYF; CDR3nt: TGTGCCAGCAGCTTGTTGGGCCCACAGGGGGCGCGTACCTACGAGCAGTACTTC
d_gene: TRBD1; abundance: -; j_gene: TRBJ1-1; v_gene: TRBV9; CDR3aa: CASSEGQGYGNTEAFF; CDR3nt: TGTGCCAGCAGCGAGGGACAGGGGTATGGGAACACTGAAGCTTTCTTT
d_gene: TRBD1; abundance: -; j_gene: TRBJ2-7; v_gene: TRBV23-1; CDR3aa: CASSHGQVSYEQYF; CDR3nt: TGCGCCAGCAGTCACGGACAGGTGTCCTACGAGCAGTACTTC
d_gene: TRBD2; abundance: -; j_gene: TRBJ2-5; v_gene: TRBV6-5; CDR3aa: CASSYSRGGLQETQYF; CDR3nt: TGTGCCAGCAGTTACTCTCGGGGGGGCCTCCAAGAGACCCAGTACTTC
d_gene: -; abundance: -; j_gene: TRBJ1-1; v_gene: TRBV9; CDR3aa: CASSVEPLNTEAFF; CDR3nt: TGTGCCAGCAGCGTAGAGCCCCTGAACACTGAAGCTTTCTTT
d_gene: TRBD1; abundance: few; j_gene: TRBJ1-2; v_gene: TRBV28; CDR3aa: CASRPGQGYGYTF; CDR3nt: TGTGCCAGCAGACCGGGACAGGGCTATGGCTACACCTTC
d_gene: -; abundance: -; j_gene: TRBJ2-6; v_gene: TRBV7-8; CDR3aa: CASSLDLGATGANVLTF; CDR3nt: TGTGCCAGCAGCTTGGACCTGGGGGCGACTGGGGCCAACGTCCTGACTTTC
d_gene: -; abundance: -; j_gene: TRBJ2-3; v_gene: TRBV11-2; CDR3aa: CASSPLGRTGTDTQYF; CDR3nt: TGTGCCAGCAGCCCCCTAGGGAGGACGGGCACAGATACGCAGTATTTT